The 13 T cell receptor beta chains reported below all come from one sample, sequenced in a study of T cell responses to AZD1222 COVID-19 vaccine. Repertoires were generated with immunoSEQ multiplex PCR, while TCRdb's copy carries only in-frame clones and drops some. The sample records 70,000 to 100,000 clones, roughly 85% being singletons. Sequenced material: peripheral blood, taken 28 days after the second AZD1222 dose. These receptors were taken from an adult who received the AZD1222 COVID-19 vaccine.

In DNA, the CDR3 is TGTGCCAGCAGCCCTGGAGGCAGGGTCGGAAACACCATATATTTT. This sequence encodes CASSPGGRVGNTIYF. The gene calls are TRBV5-4 and TRBJ1-3; D may be TRBD1 (5 bases). Per the germline V gene, CDR1 is SGHNT and CDR2 is YYREEE (reference sequence). This CDR3 spans 15 amino acids. V lost 4 bases and J lost 4, with 15 bases in between. The complete variable domain, with remaining parts taken from reference TRBV5-4 and TRBJ1-3, reads ETGVTQSPTHLIKTRGQQVTLRCSSQSGHNTVSWYQQALGQGPQFIFQYYREEENGRGNFPPRFSGLQFPNYSSELNVNALELDDSALYLCASSPGGRVGNTIYFGEGSWLTVV.

This chain connects TRBV3-1 (or the pseudogene TRBV3-2) to TRBJ2-2; weak D call: TRBD1 (6 bases). With 2 bases removed from V and 7 bases from J, the gap between germline ends came to 11 bases. The germline gives CDR1 LGHDT, CDR2 YNNKEL (reference sequence). CDR3 length: 14 amino acids. The CDR3 here is CASSQQGSIGELFF. As DNA, the CDR3 is TGTGCCAGCAGCCAACAGGGGAGTATCGGGGAGCTGTTTTTT.

In DNA form, the CDR3 reads TGCGCCAGCACCCCGGAGAGGGGGCTCTACGAGCAGTACTTC. This encodes CASTPERGLYEQYF. The V gene is TRBV4-1, the J gene TRBJ2-7, with TRBD1 matching 7 bases. The CDR3 spans 14 residues. Germline V gene sequence: CDR1 MGHRA, CDR2 YSYEKL. V lost 7 bases and J lost 3; bases outside the gene matches: 9.

The V call is TRBV3-1 (or the pseudogene TRBV3-2), the J call TRBJ1-5, with D perhaps TRBD1 (5 bases). Germline V CDR1 and CDR2: LGHDT, YNNKEL (reference sequence). V lost 0 bases and J lost 15, with 15 bases in between. The CDR3 extends over 13 amino acids. The CDR3 sequence is CASSQDLGGARHF. In DNA, the CDR3 is TGTGCCAGCAGCCAAGATTTGGGGGGTGCTCGGCATTTT.

The chain recombines TRBV5-5 with TRBJ1-1; a weak D match, TRBD1 (5 bases). The germline V and J ends were trimmed by 0 bases and 12 bases, with 12 bases remaining between them. The V gene's germline CDR1 is SGHKS and CDR2 YYEKEE (reference sequence). This CDR3 has 12 amino acids. The chain's CDR3 is CASSLGGVKSFF. CDR3 sequence (DNA): TGTGCCAGCAGCTTGGGAGGGGTGAAATCTTTCTTT. Combining the CDR3 with reference TRBV5-5 and TRBJ1-1 gives the whole variable domain DAGVTQSPTHLIKTRGQQVTLRCSPISGHKSVSWYQQVLGQGPQFIFQYYEKEERGRGNFPDRFSARQFPNYSSELNVNALLLGDSALYLCASSLGGVKSFFGQGTRLTVV.

The chain employs TRBV11-2 and TRBJ1-3, with no clear D. The CDR3 is 14 residues long. In germline, CDR1 is SGHAT, CDR2 FQNNGV. Trimming pared 2 bases from V and 0 bases from J, leaving 5 bases between. CDR3 residues: CASSLTNSGNTIYF. CDR3 DNA: TGTGCCAGCAGCTTAACAAACTCTGGAAACACCATATATTTT.

The chain recombines TRBV19 with TRBJ1-4, with a weak D call TRBD1 (6 bases). Per germline, CDR1 LNHDA and CDR2 SQIVND (reference sequence). The CDR3 length is 14 residues. The V and J ends lost 5 bases and 7 bases respectively, with 14 bases between them. CDR3 DNA sequence: TGTGCCAGTAGTGTACAGGGTGGCAGTGAAAAACTGTTTTTT. Residues: CASSVQGGSEKLFF.

V is TRBV2 and J is TRBJ1-5; 8 nucleotides match TRBD1. The CDR3 consists of 15 residues. With V trimmed by 3 bases and J by 1 base, 2 bases remained unmatched. Germline V gene sequence: CDR1 SNHLY, CDR2 FYNNEI. The CDR3 spells CASSDRDRSNQPQHF. The CDR3 DNA is TGTGCCAGCAGTGACCGGGACAGGAGCAATCAGCCCCAGCATTTT.

The J gene is TRBJ1-3, the V gene TRBV18; possibly TRBD1 for D (6 bases). CDR1 and CDR2 from the germline V gene are KGHSH and LQKENI. V was trimmed by 3 bases and J by 4 bases, leaving 10 bases between them. This CDR3 is built from 14 residues. DNA for the CDR3: TGTGCCAGCTCACCCGCGGGGACAGGAAACACCATATATTTT. This codes for CASSPAGTGNTIYF.

The CDR3 protein is CASSQPSGEGGNTIYF. The CDR3 coding sequence is TGCGCCAGCAGCCAGCCGTCAGGGGAAGGTGGAAACACCATATATTTT. The chain combines TRBV5-1 with TRBJ1-3, with D possibly TRBD1 on 6 matching bases. The CDR3 loop spans 16 amino acids. V was clipped by 4 bases and J by 3 bases, with 17 bases between them. Looked up from germline, CDR1 is SGHRS and CDR2 is YFSETQ.

This clone was seen a single time. This sequence joins TRBV29-1 and TRBJ2-1; 7 nucleotides match TRBD2. The CDR3 sequence is 11 residues long. CDR1 SQVTM and CDR2 ANQGSEA come from the germline V gene. V lost 5 bases, J lost 12 bases, and 7 bases stayed unmatched. CDR3 nucleotides: TGCAGCGTTAGCGGGACGTCAGGGCAGTTCTTC. This gives the protein CSVSGTSGQFF.

The chain combines TRBV29-1 with TRBJ2-3, with no clear D. V was shortened by 5 bases and J by 0 bases, with 12 bases between the two germline ends. This CDR3 comprises 14 residues. CDR1 and CDR2 (germline): SQVTM, ANQGSEA. The CDR3 bases are TGCAGCGTTATAGTGGGTGGTAGCACAGATACGCAGTATTTT. Amino acid sequence: CSVIVGGSTDTQYF.

The rearrangement joins TRBV5-1 to TRBJ1-5; TRBD1 aligns across 7 bases. This CDR3 is 14 amino acids long. V shed 4 bases and J 5 bases; nucleotides not matched to a gene: 6. Germline CDR1 and CDR2: SGHRS and YFSETQ. The CDR3 sequence is CASSPGTVDQPQHF. The CDR3 DNA follows: TGCGCCAGCAGCCCCGGGACAGTTGATCAGCCCCAGCATTTT.